This record covers a single T cell receptor beta chain. This specimen comes from a study of T cell changes during pregnancy in multiple sclerosis. The CDR3 covers 16 residues. Per the germline V gene, CDR1 is SGHVS and CDR2 is FQNEAQ. Trimming removed 5 bases from V and 0 bases from J; junction bases left unmatched: 7. Some clones are missing from TCRdb's copy, which holds only in-frame ones; the method was immunoSEQ multiplex PCR. The sample carries approximately 82,000 clones, about 90% recorded once. The receptor comes from a female donor with multiple sclerosis, enrolled in a pregnancy study. Specimen: CD4+ T cells from peripheral blood mononuclear cells, collected in the second trimester of pregnancy. V usage is TRBV7-8 and J usage is TRBJ1-3; 7 nucleotides match TRBD1. Here the CDR3 reads CASSGRGVSSGNTIYF. The CDR3, as DNA: TGTGCCAGCAGCGGCAGGGGGGTGAGCTCTGGAAACACCATATATTTT.